Sequencing of this T cell receptor (beta chain) was carried out in a study of CD8 T cells in Susac syndrome. TCR beta sequencing was performed on blood CD8+ and CD4+ T cells. The study used treatment-naive patients who had stable or active relapsing-remitting disease as multiple sclerosis controls. Random hexamers were used to reverse transcribe about 0.45 to 1 ug of RNA. With immunoSEQ multiplex PCR, TCR beta CDR3 was amplified across 54 Vbeta and 13 Jbeta. TCRdb ran MiXCR on the immunoSEQ multiplex PCR reads and lists one entry per CDR3 protein. The table records about 210,000 distinct CDR3 sequences, 95% of them present only once. Trimming removed 6 bases from V and 4 bases from J, with 7 bases in between. The CDR3 covers 12 residues. CDR1 and CDR2 (germline): ENHRY, SYGVKD.

The sequence derives from a human donor with multiple sclerosis. The chain has TRBV10-3 and TRBJ2-1; the D is unclear. The sequenced sample consisted of CD4+ T cells from PBMCs. CDR3 bases: TGTGCCATCAGGGGCAGATACAATGAGCAGTTCTTC. Encoded protein: CAIRGRYNEQFF.